Listed below are T cell receptor beta chains from one sample, sequenced in a study of blood T cell repertoires in COVID-19. The method was immunoSEQ multiplex PCR; TCRdb's version includes in-frame clones alone and lacks a portion of them. In the table there are 75,000 to 95,000 clones, roughly 90% of which are singletons. The sample consisted of peripheral blood. The receptor set was obtained from a man aged 60 to 75 with acute or convalescent COVID-19. CDR3s include the opening cysteine and the closing phenylalanine or tryptophan. Each record gives: clone size, J gene, D gene, V gene, CDR3 protein, CDR3 DNA. D genes are given only for firm matches. Clone size is not always given. Where it is, it says once, few, many or a class for expanded clones.

clone size: NA
J gene: TRBJ2-1
D gene: NA
V gene: TRBV29-1
CDR3 protein: CSVSQGYNEQFF
CDR3 DNA: TGCAGCGTGTCTCAGGGCTACAATGAGCAGTTCTTC

clone size: NA
J gene: TRBJ2-1
D gene: TRBD2
V gene: TRBV7-8
CDR3 protein: CASSLVGRTSGGGYNEQFF
CDR3 DNA: TGTGCCAGCAGCTTAGTGGGGAGGACTAGCGGGGGAGGTTACAATGAGCAGTTCTTC

clone size: NA
J gene: TRBJ1-5
D gene: NA
V gene: TRBV6-6
CDR3 protein: CASSPPQGYNQPQHF
CDR3 DNA: TGTGCCAGCAGTCCCCCCCAGGGTTACAATCAGCCCCAGCATTTT

clone size: NA
J gene: TRBJ2-3
D gene: NA
V gene: TRBV11-2
CDR3 protein: CASSSGVLDTDTQYF
CDR3 DNA: TGTGCCAGCAGCTCAGGGGTGTTGGACACAGATACGCAGTATTTT

clone size: NA
J gene: TRBJ1-2
D gene: NA
V gene: TRBV6-5
CDR3 protein: CASSYSGGDDYGYTF
CDR3 DNA: TGTGCCAGCAGTTACTCGGGGGGTGACGACTATGGCTACACCTTC

clone size: NA
J gene: TRBJ2-7
D gene: TRBD2
V gene: TRBV3-1/TRBV3-2
CDR3 protein: CASRFSGSPQYF
CDR3 DNA: TGTGCCAGCAGATTCAGCGGGAGTCCCCAGTACTTC

clone size: NA
J gene: TRBJ2-1
D gene: TRBD2
V gene: TRBV24-1
CDR3 protein: CATSDPGLGPYNEQFF
CDR3 DNA: TGTGCCACCAGTGATCCGGGACTAGGACCCTACAATGAGCAGTTCTTC

clone size: NA
J gene: TRBJ1-6
D gene: TRBD1
V gene: TRBV7-8
CDR3 protein: CASSSSTGAGNSPLHF
CDR3 DNA: TGTGCCAGCAGCTCCTCGACAGGGGCCGGGAATTCACCCCTCCACTTT

clone size: NA
J gene: TRBJ1-2
D gene: TRBD1
V gene: TRBV6-5
CDR3 protein: CASTKGQGVDGYTF
CDR3 DNA: TGTGCCAGCACCAAGGGACAGGGAGTAGATGGCTACACCTTC

clone size: NA
J gene: TRBJ1-2
D gene: TRBD1
V gene: TRBV7-9
CDR3 protein: CASSLGQGIGYTF
CDR3 DNA: TGTGCCAGCAGCCTGGGACAGGGTATAGGCTACACCTTC

clone size: few
J gene: TRBJ2-7
D gene: NA
V gene: TRBV27
CDR3 protein: CASSVSPPSYEQYF
CDR3 DNA: TGTGCCAGCAGTGTGAGTCCCCCCTCCTACGAGCAGTACTTC

clone size: NA
J gene: TRBJ2-3
D gene: TRBD1
V gene: TRBV5-1
CDR3 protein: CASSLDYRGLDTQYF
CDR3 DNA: TGCGCCAGCAGCTTGGATTACAGGGGGCTTGATACGCAGTATTTT

clone size: few
J gene: TRBJ2-7
D gene: NA
V gene: TRBV7-9
CDR3 protein: CASSIAGYEQYF
CDR3 DNA: TGTGCCAGCAGCATCGCGGGTTACGAGCAGTACTTC

clone size: NA
J gene: TRBJ2-3
D gene: TRBD2
V gene: TRBV7-2
CDR3 protein: CASSLQSGSPDTQYF
CDR3 DNA: TGTGCCAGCAGCCTACAGAGCGGGAGCCCAGATACGCAGTATTTT

clone size: once
J gene: TRBJ2-1
D gene: NA
V gene: TRBV12-2
CDR3 protein: CASRLEYLANYNEQFF
CDR3 DNA: TGTGCAAGTCGCTTAGAATACCTAGCGAACTACAATGAGCAGTTCTTC

clone size: NA
J gene: TRBJ2-1
D gene: TRBD2
V gene: TRBV24-1
CDR3 protein: CATSNGLAGSSYNEQFF
CDR3 DNA: TGTGCCACCAGTAACGGACTAGCGGGAAGCTCCTACAATGAGCAGTTCTTC